A single sample gave rise to the 4 T cell receptor beta chains below, sequenced in a study of cytomegalovirus exposure and HLA in healthy donors. It was with 60 Vbeta and 13 Jbeta primers that the PCR ran. Sequencing was performed with immunoSEQ multiplex PCR; in TCRdb, only in-frame clones are kept and a portion is missing. The sample holds fewer than 150,000 clones. The sequenced sample was PBMCs. These receptor sequences come from a woman aged 60-70 years in good health and CMV-seronegative.

For this clone: Compared with germline, one end of the junction differs, possibly owing to a read error. This sequence joins TRBV7-7 and TRBJ2-5; TRBD2 agrees at 10 bases. Looked up from germline, CDR1 is SSHAT and CDR2 is FNYEAQ (reference sequence). The length of the CDR3 is 16 residues. The DNA for the CDR3 is TGTGCTAGCAGCTTCTATAGCGGGAGGCCGTTGGAGACCCAGTACTTC. Its protein product is CASSFYSGRPLETQYF.

V gene TRBV11-2 combines with J gene TRBJ1-5, with 7 bases fitting TRBD1. The CDR3 covers 14 residues. From germline, CDR1 is SGHAT and CDR2 FQNNGV. The ends lost 6 bases at V and 4 bases at J; junction bases unmatched: 6. CDR3 DNA sequence: TGTGCCAGCAGTCTGACAGGGATTAATCAGCCCCAGCATTTT. It specifies CASSLTGINQPQHF.

This sequence joins TRBV29-1 and TRBJ2-5; TRBD2 matches 9 bases. Germline V gene sequence: CDR1 SQVTM, CDR2 ANQGSEA. The length of the CDR3 is 15 residues. J was trimmed by 5 bases and V by 2 bases; bases with no gene match: 9. The CDR3 DNA reads TGCAGCGTTGAATTCGCGGGAGGGCCTGTGGAGACCCAGTACTTC. It yields the protein CSVEFAGGPVETQYF.

Regarding this clone: At one end, the junction sequence differs from germline, possibly due to a read error. Distinct nucleotide sequences in the sample also encode this CDR3. The rearrangement links TRBV5-6 to TRBJ1-2; possibly TRBD1 for D (6 bases). The CDR3 is 12 residues long. Germline loops: CDR1 SGHDT, CDR2 YYEEEE. CDR3: CASSVTTGGLGF. As DNA, the CDR3 is TGTGCCAGCAGCGTAACGACAGGCGGGCTAGGCTTC.